Given below is one T cell receptor (beta chain) in context. What it recognizes is unknown. The data originate from a study of T cell responses to AZD1222 COVID-19 vaccine. At the level of the study: Researchers grouped second doses given at about 4 or about 12 weeks into one pool.

Findings of the study overall: Among vaccine-associated CD4 TCRs, coverage spanned spike, with dominance at 160-218 and 743-854. Unmutated variant regions are reportedly the target of nearly half of TCRs that are spike-specific. The study found Spike-specific TCR breadth and depth rose after two AZD1222 doses.

This table comes from immunoSEQ multiplex PCR, and its TCRdb copy is limited to in-frame clones, with some not included. The repertoire consists of 100,000 to 150,000 clones, with approximately 88% occurring once and the leading ten covering roughly 7.4%. V lost 2 bases and J 2 bases, leaving 10 bases between the germline ends. This CDR3 spans 13 amino acids. The germline CDR1 and CDR2 sequences are GTSNPN and SVGIG (reference sequence). The receptor's source is an adult in good health. The starting material was peripheral blood, obtained on day 0 of AZD1222 vaccination. The chain is built from TRBV30 and TRBJ2-7, with D perhaps matching TRBD1 or TRBD2 (5 bases each). The CDR3: CAWSRGEAYEQYF. The CDR3 bases are TGTGCCTGGAGTAGGGGAGAAGCCTACGAGCAGTACTTC.